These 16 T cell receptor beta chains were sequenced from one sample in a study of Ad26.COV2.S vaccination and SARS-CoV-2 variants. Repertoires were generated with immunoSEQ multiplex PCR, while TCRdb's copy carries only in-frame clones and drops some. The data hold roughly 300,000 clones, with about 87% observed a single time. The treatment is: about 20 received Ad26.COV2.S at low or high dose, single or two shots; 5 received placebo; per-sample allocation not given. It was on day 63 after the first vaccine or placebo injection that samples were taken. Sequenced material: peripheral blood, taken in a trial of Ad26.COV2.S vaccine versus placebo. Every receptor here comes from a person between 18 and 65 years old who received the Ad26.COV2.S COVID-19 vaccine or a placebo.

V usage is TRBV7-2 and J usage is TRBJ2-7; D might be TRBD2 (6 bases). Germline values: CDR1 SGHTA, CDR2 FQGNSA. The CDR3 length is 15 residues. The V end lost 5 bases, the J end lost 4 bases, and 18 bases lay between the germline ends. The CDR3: CASSPGGTAHYEQYF. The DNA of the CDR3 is TGTGCCAGCAGCCCTGGCGGGACTGCCCATTACGAGCAGTACTTC.

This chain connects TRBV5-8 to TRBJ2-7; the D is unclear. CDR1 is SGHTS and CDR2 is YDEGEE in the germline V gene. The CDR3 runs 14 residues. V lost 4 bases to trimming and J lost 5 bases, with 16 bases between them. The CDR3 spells CASSPRNRLHEQYF. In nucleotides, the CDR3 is TGTGCCAGCAGCCCGCGGAACCGGCTCCACGAGCAGTACTTC.

The CDR3 DNA follows: TGTGCCAGCAGTCTACCCAATCAGCCCCAGCATTTT. This translates into CASSLPNQPQHF. The V gene is TRBV6-1, the J gene TRBJ1-5; D remains unclear. Germline assignment: CDR1 MNHNS and CDR2 SASEGT. The CDR3 is made up of 12 amino acids. The V gene lost 5 bases and the J gene lost 3 bases, with 5 bases spanning the gap.

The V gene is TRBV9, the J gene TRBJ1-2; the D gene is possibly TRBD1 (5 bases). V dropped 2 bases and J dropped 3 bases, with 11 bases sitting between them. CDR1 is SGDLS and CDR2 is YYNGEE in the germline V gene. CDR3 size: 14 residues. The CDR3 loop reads CASSVAQTDYGYTF. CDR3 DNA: TGTGCCAGCAGCGTCGCTCAGACAGACTATGGCTACACCTTC.

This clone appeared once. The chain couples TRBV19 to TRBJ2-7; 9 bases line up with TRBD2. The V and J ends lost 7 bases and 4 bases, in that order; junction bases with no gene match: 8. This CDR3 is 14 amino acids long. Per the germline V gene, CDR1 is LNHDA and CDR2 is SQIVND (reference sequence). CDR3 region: CASNSGTSLYEQYF. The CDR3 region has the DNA TGTGCCAGTAATTCCGGGACTAGCCTATACGAGCAGTACTTC. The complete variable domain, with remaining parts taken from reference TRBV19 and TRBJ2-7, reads DGGITQSPKYLFRKEGQNVTLSCEQNLNHDAMYWYRQDPGQGLRLIYYSQIVNDFQKGDIAEGYSVSREKKESFPLTVTSAQKNPTAFYLCASNSGTSLYEQYFGPGTRLTVT.

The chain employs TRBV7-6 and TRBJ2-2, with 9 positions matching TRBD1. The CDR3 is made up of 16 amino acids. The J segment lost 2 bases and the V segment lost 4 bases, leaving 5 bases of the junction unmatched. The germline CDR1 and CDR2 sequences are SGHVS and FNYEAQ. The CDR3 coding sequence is TGTGCCAGCAGCTCGAGGACAGGGGAAAACACCGGGGAGCTGTTTTTT. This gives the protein CASSSRTGENTGELFF.

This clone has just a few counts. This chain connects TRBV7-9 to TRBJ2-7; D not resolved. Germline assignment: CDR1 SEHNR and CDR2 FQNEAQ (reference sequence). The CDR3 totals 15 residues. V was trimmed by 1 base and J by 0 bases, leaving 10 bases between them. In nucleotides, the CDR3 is TGTGCCAGCAGCTTAGGTGTGGGGTTCTCCTACGAGCAGTACTTC. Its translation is CASSLGVGFSYEQYF.

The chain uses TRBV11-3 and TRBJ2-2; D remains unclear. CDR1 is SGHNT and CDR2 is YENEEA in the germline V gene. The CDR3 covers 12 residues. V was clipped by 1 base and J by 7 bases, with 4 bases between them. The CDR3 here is CASSLAIGELFF. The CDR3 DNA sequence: TGTGCCAGCAGCTTAGCGATCGGGGAGCTGTTTTTT.

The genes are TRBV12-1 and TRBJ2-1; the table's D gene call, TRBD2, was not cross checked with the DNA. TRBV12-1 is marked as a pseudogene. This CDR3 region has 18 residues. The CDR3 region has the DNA TGTGCCAGCAGCTTTGCGTGGGCCAGCGGGGATTACTACAATGAGCAGTTCTTC. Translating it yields CASSFAWASGDYYNEQFF.

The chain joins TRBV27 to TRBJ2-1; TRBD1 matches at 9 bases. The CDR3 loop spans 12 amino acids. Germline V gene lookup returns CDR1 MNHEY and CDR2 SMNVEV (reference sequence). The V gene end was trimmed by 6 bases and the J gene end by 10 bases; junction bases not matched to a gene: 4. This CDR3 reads CASRQGAREQFF. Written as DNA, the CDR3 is TGTGCCAGCAGACAGGGGGCCCGAGAGCAGTTCTTC.

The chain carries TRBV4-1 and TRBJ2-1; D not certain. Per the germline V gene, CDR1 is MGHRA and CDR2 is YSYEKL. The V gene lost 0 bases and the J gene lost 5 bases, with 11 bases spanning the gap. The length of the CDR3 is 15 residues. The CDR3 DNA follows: TGCGCCAGCAGCCAAGATCCTCCTATGAACAATGAGCAGTTCTTC. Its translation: CASSQDPPMNNEQFF.

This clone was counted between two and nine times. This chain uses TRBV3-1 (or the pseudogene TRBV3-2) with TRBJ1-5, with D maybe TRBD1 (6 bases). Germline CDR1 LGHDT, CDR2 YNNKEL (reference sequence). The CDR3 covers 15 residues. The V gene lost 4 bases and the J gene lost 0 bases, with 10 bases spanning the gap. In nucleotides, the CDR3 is TGTGCCAGCAGCCGGGGGACAACTAGCAATCAGCCCCAGCATTTT. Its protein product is CASSRGTTSNQPQHF.

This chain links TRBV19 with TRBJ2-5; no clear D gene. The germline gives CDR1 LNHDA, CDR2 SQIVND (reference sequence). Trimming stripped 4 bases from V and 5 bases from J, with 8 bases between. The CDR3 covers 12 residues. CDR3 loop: CASSNIGETQYF. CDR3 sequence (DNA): TGTGCCAGTAGTAATATCGGCGAGACCCAGTACTTC.

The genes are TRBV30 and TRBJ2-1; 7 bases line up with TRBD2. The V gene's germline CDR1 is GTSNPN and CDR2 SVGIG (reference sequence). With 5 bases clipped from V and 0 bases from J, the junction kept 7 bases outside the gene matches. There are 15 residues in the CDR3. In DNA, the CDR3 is TGTGCCTGGGGGAGGGAGGGCAGCTCCTACAATGAGCAGTTCTTC. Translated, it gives CAWGREGSSYNEQFF.

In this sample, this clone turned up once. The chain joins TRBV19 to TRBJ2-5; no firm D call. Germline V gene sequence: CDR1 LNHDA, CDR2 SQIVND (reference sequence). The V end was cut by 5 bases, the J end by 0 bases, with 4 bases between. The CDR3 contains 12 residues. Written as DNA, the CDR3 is TGTGCCAGTAGTCAAAACCAAGAGACCCAGTACTTC. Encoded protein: CASSQNQETQYF.

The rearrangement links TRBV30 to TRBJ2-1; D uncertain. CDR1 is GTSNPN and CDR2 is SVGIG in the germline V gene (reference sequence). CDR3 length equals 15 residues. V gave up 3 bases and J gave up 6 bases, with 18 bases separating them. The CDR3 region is CAWRPDSLMLNEQFF. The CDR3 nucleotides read TGTGCCTGGAGACCTGACTCACTCATGCTCAATGAGCAGTTCTTC.